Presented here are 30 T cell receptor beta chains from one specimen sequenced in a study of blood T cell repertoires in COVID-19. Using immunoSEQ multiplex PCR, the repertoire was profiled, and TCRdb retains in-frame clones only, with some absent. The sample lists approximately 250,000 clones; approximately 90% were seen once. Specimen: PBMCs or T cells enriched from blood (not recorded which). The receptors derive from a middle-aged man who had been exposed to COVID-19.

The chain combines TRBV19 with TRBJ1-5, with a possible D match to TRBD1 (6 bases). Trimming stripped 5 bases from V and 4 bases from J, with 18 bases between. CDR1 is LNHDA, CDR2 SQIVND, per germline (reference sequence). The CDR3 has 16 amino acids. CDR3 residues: CASSRSGRGNNQPQHF. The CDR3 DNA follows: TGTGCCAGTAGTCGTTCAGGTAGGGGGAATAATCAGCCCCAGCATTTT.

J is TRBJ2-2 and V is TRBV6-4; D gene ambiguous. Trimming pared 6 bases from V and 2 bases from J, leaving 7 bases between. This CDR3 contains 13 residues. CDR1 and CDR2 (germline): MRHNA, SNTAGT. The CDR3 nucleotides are TGTGCCAGCAGGACTCCTAACACCGGGGAGCTGTTTTTT. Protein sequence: CASRTPNTGELFF.

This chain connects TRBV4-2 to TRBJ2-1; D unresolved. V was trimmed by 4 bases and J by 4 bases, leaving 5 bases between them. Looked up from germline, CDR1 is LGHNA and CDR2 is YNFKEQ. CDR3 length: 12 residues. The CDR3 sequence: CASSLYYNEQFF. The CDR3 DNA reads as TGTGCCAGCAGCCTCTATTACAATGAGCAGTTCTTC.

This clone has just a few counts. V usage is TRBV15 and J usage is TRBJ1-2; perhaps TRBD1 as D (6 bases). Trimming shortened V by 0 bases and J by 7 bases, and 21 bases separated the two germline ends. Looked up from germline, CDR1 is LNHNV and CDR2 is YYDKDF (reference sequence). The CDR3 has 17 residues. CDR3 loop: CATSRDLGSGAEGGYTF. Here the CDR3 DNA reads TGTGCCACCAGCAGAGATCTGGGTTCAGGGGCGGAAGGTGGCTACACCTTC.

The CDR3 region is CASSLAQGWGYTF. The CDR3 bases are TGTGCCAGCAGTTTGGCGCAGGGTTGGGGCTACACCTTC. This chain links TRBV28 with TRBJ1-2; D might be TRBD1 (5 bases). CDR1 is MDHEN and CDR2 is SYDVKM in the germline V gene. The length of the CDR3 is 13 residues. Trimming cost V 3 bases and J 8 bases, with 13 bases left between them.

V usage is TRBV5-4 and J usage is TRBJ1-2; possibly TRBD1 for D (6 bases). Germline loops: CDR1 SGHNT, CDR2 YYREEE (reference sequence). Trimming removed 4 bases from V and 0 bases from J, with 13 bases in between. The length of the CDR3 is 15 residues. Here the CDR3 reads CASSGARTANYGYTF. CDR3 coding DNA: TGTGCCAGCAGCGGGGCGCGGACAGCTAACTATGGCTACACCTTC.

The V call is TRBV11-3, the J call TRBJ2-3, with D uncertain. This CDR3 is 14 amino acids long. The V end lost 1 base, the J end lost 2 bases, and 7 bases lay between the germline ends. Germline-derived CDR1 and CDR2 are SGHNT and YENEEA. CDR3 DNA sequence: TGTGCCAGCAGCTTAGCGCGGAACACAGATACGCAGTATTTT. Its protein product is CASSLARNTDTQYF. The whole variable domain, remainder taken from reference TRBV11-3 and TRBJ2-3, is EAGVVQSPRYKIIEKKQPVAFWCNPISGHNTLYWYLQNLGQGPELLIRYENEEAVDDSQLPKDRFSAERLKGVDSTLKIQPAELGDSAVYLCASSLARNTDTQYFGPGTRLTVL.

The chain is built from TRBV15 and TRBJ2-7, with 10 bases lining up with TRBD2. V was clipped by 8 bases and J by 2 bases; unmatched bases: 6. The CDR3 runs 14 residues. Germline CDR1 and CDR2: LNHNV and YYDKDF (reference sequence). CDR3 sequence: CATSATSGPYEQYF. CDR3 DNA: TGTGCCACCTCCGCGACTAGCGGGCCCTACGAGCAGTACTTC.

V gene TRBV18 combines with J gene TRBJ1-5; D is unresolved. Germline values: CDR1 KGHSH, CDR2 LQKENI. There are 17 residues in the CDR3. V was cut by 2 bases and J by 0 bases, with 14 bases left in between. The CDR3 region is CASSPSPTSDSNQPQHF. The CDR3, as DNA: TGTGCCAGCTCACCATCCCCCACAAGCGATAGCAATCAGCCCCAGCATTTT.

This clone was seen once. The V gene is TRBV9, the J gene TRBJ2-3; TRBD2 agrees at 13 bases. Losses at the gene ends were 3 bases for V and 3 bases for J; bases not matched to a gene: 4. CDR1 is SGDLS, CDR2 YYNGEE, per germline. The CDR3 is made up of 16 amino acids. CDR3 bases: TGTGCCAGCAGCGCTGGACTAGCGGGAGAGACAGATACGCAGTATTTT. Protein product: CASSAGLAGETDTQYF.

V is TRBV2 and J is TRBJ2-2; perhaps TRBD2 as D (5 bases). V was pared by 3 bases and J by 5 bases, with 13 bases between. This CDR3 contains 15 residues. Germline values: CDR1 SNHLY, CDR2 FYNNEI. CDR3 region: CASSDSTKSTGELFF. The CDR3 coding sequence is TGTGCCAGCAGTGACTCGACTAAGTCAACCGGGGAGCTGTTTTTT. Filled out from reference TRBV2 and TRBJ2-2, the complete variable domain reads EPEVTQTPSHQVTQMGQEVILRCVPISNHLYFYWYRQILGQKVEFLVSFYNNEISEKSEIFDDQFSVERPDGSNFTLKIRSTKLEDSAMYFCASSDSTKSTGELFFGEGSRLTVL.

The CDR3 loop is CASSQDRGKSGNTIYF. The CDR3 DNA follows: TGTGCCAGTTCCCAGGACAGGGGGAAGTCTGGAAACACCATATATTTT. The genes are TRBV19 and TRBJ1-3; 10 bases line up with TRBD1. V was clipped by 8 bases and J by 1 base; unmatched bases: 8. The CDR3 extends over 16 amino acids. CDR1 and CDR2 (germline): LNHDA, SQIVND (reference sequence). The complete variable domain, with remaining parts taken from reference TRBV19 and TRBJ1-3, reads DGGITQSPKYLFRKEGQNVTLSCEQNLNHDAMYWYRQDPGQGLRLIYYSQIVNDFQKGDIAEGYSVSREKKESFPLTVTSAQKNPTAFYLCASSQDRGKSGNTIYFGEGSWLTVV.

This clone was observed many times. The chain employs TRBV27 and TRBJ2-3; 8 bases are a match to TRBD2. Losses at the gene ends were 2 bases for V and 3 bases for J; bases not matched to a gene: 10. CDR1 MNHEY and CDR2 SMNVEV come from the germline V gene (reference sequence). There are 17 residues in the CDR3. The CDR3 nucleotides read TGTGCCAGCAGTTTAAATTCTGTACCGGGAGGGACAGATACGCAGTATTTT. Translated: CASSLNSVPGGTDTQYF.

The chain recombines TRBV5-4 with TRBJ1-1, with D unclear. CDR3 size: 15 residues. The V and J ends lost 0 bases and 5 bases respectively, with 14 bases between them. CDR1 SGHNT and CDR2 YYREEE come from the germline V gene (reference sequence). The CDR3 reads CASSLDSRPGTEAFF. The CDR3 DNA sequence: TGTGCCAGCAGCTTGGATTCCAGGCCAGGAACTGAAGCTTTCTTT.

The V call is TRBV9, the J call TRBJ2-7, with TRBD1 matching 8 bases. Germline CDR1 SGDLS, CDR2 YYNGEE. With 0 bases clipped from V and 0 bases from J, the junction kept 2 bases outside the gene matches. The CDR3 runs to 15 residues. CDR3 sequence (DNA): TGTGCCAGCAGCGTAGGGCAGGGGGCCTCCTACGAGCAGTACTTC. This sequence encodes CASSVGQGASYEQYF.

This CDR3 reads CASSSVVAGGPHNEQFF. Here the CDR3 DNA reads TGTGCCAGCAGCTCCGTCGTGGCGGGAGGGCCGCACAATGAGCAGTTCTTC. The chain employs TRBV7-6 and TRBJ2-1; 9 positions agree with TRBD2. The CDR3 is made up of 17 amino acids. CDR1 and CDR2 from the germline V gene are SGHVS and FNYEAQ. V lost 4 bases and J lost 5; bases outside the gene matches: 12. The variable domain in full, with the rest retrieved from reference TRBV7-6 and TRBJ2-1, is GAGVSQSPRYKVTKRGQDVALRCDPISGHVSLYWYRQALGQGPEFLTYFNYEAQQDKSGLPNDRFSAERPEGSISTLTIQRTEQRDSAMYRCASSSVVAGGPHNEQFFGPGTRLTVL.

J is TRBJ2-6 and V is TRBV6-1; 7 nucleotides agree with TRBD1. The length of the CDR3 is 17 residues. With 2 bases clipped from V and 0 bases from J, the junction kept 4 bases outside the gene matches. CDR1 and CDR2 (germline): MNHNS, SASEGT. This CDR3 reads CASSERTGRSGANVLTF. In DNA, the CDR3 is TGTGCCAGCAGTGAAAGGACAGGACGCTCTGGGGCCAACGTCCTGACTTTC.

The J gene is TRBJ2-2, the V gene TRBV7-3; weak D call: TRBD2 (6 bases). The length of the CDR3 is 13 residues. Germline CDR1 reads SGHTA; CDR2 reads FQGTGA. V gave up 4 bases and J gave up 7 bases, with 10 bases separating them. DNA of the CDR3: TGTGCCAGCAGCTCACGGGGGAGCGGGGAGCTGTTTTTT. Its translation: CASSSRGSGELFF.

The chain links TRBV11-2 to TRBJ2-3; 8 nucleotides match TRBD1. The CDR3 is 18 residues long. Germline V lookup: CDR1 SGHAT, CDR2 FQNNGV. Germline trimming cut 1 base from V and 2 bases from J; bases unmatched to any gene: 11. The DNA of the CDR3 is TGTGCCAGCAGCTTAGGTTATTTTCGGGGACAGGCCACAGATACGCAGTATTTT. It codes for CASSLGYFRGQATDTQYF.

CDR3 residues: CASRSGQGALYEQYF. The CDR3 region has the DNA TGTGCCAGCAGGTCGGGACAGGGGGCTCTCTACGAGCAGTACTTC. This rearrangement joins TRBV27 to TRBJ2-7, with TRBD1 matching 12 bases. The V gene end was trimmed by 6 bases and the J gene end by 3 bases; junction bases not matched to a gene: 6. The CDR3 runs to 15 residues. The germline V gene has CDR1 MNHEY and CDR2 SMNVEV (reference sequence).

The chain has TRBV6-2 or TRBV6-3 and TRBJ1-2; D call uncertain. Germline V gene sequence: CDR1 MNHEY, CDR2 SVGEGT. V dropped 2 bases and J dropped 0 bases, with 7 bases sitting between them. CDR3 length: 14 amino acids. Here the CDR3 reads CASSYEGPNYGYTF. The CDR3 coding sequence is TGTGCCAGCAGTTACGAGGGCCCTAACTATGGCTACACCTTC.

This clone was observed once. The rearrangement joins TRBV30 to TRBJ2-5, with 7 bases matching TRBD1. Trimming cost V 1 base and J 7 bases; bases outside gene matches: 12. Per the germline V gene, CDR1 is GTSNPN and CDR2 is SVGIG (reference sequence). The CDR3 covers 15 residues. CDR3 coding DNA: TGTGCCTGGAGTGGAAAGGACAGGTTGCCCGGGACCCAGTACTTC. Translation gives CAWSGKDRLPGTQYF.

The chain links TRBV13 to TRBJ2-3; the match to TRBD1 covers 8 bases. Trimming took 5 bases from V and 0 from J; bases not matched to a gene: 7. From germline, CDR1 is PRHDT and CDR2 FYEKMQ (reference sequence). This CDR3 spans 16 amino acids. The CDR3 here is CASSLWTGTSTDTQYF. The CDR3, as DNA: TGTGCCAGCAGCCTCTGGACAGGGACTAGCACAGATACGCAGTATTTT.

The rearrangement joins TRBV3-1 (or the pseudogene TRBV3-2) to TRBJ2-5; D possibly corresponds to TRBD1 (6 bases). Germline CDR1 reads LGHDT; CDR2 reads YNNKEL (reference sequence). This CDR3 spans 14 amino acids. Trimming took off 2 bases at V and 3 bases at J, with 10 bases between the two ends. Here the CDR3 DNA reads TGTGCCAGCAGCCAACTGGACAGTAAAGAGACCCAGTACTTC. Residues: CASSQLDSKETQYF.

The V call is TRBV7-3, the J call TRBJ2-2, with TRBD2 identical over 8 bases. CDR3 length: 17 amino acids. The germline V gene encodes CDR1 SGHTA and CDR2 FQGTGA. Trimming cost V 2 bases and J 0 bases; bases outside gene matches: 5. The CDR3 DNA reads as TGTGCCAGCAGCTTAGGTTTTAGCGGGGCGAACACCGGGGAGCTGTTTTTT. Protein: CASSLGFSGANTGELFF.

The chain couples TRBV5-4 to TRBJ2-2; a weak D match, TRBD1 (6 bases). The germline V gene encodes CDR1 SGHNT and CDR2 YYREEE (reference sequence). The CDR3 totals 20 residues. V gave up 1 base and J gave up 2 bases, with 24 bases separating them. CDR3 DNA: TGTGCCAGCAGCTTGTCGGTCGGACAGTTTTTGTTGACAAACACCGGGGAGCTGTTTTTT. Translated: CASSLSVGQFLLTNTGELFF.

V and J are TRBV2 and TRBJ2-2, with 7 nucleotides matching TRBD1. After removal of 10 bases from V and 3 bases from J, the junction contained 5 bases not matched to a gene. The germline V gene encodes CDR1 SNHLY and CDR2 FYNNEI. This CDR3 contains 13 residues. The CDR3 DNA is TGTGCCACACGACAGGGTTACACCGGGGAGCTGTTTTTT. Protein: CATRQGYTGELFF.

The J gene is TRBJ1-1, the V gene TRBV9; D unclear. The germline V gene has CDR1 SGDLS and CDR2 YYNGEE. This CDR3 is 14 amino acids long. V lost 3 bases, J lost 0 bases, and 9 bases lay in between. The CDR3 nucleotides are TGTGCCAGCAGCGCCAGGAACATGAACACTGAAGCTTTCTTT. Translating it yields CASSARNMNTEAFF.

CDR3 sequence: CAIKQGQGSTEAFF. The DNA for the CDR3 is TGTGCCATCAAACAAGGACAGGGGAGTACTGAAGCTTTCTTT. The chain employs TRBV10-3 and TRBJ1-1; 9 bases line up with TRBD1. This CDR3 comprises 14 residues. V gave up 7 bases and J gave up 5 bases; unmatched junction bases: 8. Germline lookup yields CDR1 ENHRY and CDR2 SYGVKD.

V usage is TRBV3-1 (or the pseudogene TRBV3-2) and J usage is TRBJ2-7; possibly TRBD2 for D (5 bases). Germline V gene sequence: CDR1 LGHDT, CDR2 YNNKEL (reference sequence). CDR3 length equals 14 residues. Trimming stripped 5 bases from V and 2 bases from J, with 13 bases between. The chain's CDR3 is CASSSSRGAYEQYF. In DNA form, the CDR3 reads TGTGCCAGCAGCTCCTCCCGGGGTGCCTACGAGCAGTACTTC.